What follows are 23 T cell receptor beta chains derived from one specimen sequenced in a study of T cells expressing NK-cell markers. For each CDR3 protein, TCRdb gives one entry from its re-call of the 5' RACE reads, without DNA. This sample contains 150,000 or so distinct CDR3 sequences. Sequenced material: blood T cells: a sorted CD56 or NKG2C T cell subset, CD4+ or CD8+ T cells, or bulk PBMC T cells (not recorded which). The receptors originated from a woman aged 45 to 65 in good health.

The rearrangement uses TRBV15 and TRBJ2-7; TCRdb picks TRBD2, but there is no DNA to check that call. This CDR3 comprises 16 residues. CDR1 and CDR2 from the germline V gene are LNHNV and YYDKDF (reference sequence). This CDR3 is CATSRGWGAGKYEQYF.

The chain is built from TRBV6-4 and TRBJ1-2. This CDR3 comprises 12 residues. Germline V lookup: CDR1 MRHNA, CDR2 SNTAGT. CDR3 amino acids: CASRADTAGYTF.

This chain connects TRBV28 to TRBJ2-2; TCRdb's D gene call, TRBD2, goes unchecked for lack of DNA. From germline, CDR1 is MDHEN and CDR2 SYDVKM. The CDR3 has 15 amino acids. CDR3 region: CASSPGTSGSGELFF.

The chain couples TRBV20-1 to TRBJ2-1; TCRdb returns TRBD2, unconfirmable since there is no DNA. The CDR3 runs 14 residues. CDR1 and CDR2 (germline): DFQATT, SNEGSKA (reference sequence). CDR3 protein: CSARSRDYYNEQFF.

The chain combines TRBV9 with TRBJ2-4; lacking DNA, the TRBD1 call made by TCRdb goes unchecked. Germline V gives CDR1 SGDLS, CDR2 YYNGEE. The length of the CDR3 is 13 residues. The CDR3: CASSPGSENIQYF. The entire variable domain, with the rest obtained from reference TRBV9 and TRBJ2-4, is as follows: DSGVTQTPKHLITATGQRVTLRCSPRSGDLSVYWYQQSLDQGLQFLIQYYNGEERAKGNILERFSAQQFPDLHSELNLSSLELGDSALYFCASSPGSENIQYFGAGTRLSVL.

The CDR3: CASSPGGAGGINLGSEQFF. V gene TRBV4-1 combines with J gene TRBJ2-1; TCRdb returns TRBD2, unconfirmable since there is no DNA. The CDR3 is made up of 19 amino acids. Per germline, CDR1 MGHRA and CDR2 YSYEKL.

The genes are TRBV29-1 and TRBJ1-5. Germline V gives CDR1 SQVTM, CDR2 ANQGSEA. The CDR3 extends over 13 amino acids. CDR3 protein: CSVEGEDNQPQHF.

V is TRBV24-1 and J is TRBJ2-1; without DNA, the TCRdb call of TRBD2 cannot be checked. The CDR3 has 14 residues. Germline assignment: CDR1 KGHDR and CDR2 SFDVKD. CDR3 in amino acids: CATSVAGGYNEQFF.

The V gene is TRBV20-1, the J gene TRBJ2-1; TCRdb calls TRBD2, which cannot be checked without DNA. CDR1 is DFQATT, CDR2 SNEGSKA, per germline (reference sequence). This CDR3 is 16 amino acids long. This CDR3 is CSARVSGRALYNEQFF.

The J gene is TRBJ1-1, the V gene TRBV12-3 or TRBV12-4; the D call from TCRdb, TRBD1, cannot be confirmed without DNA. The CDR3 extends over 13 amino acids. The CDR3 loop is CASSFLGGSVAFF.

The rearrangement links TRBV7-6 to TRBJ2-1; TCRdb's assignment of TRBD1 cannot be checked, as there is no DNA. CDR3 length: 18 amino acids. Germline V lookup: CDR1 SGHVS, CDR2 FNYEAQ. The CDR3 loop reads CASSLEVAARRSYNEQFF.

The CDR3: CAWTSLRYNEQFF. The genes are TRBV30 and TRBJ2-1. CDR1 and CDR2 from the germline V gene are GTSNPN and SVGIG (reference sequence). This CDR3 region has 13 residues.

The chain recombines TRBV7-9 with TRBJ2-1; TCRdb outputs TRBD2, but without DNA this stays unchecked. Germline CDR1 reads SEHNR; CDR2 reads FQNEAQ (reference sequence). The CDR3 runs to 15 residues. The CDR3 sequence is CASSGTSGSGNEQFF.

V is TRBV4-1 and J is TRBJ1-5. Germline CDR1 is MGHRA and CDR2 is YSYEKL. The CDR3 length is 14 residues. Here the CDR3 reads CASSQDWEDQPQHF.

This CDR3 reads CASAGAGELYNEQFF. The rearrangement uses TRBV5-6 and TRBJ2-1; as DNA is missing, the TRBD2 call by TCRdb cannot be tested. The germline CDR1 and CDR2 sequences are SGHDT and YYEEEE. CDR3 length equals 15 residues.

The V and J genes are TRBV10-1 and TRBJ2-3; lacking DNA, the TRBD2 call made by TCRdb goes unchecked. CDR1 and CDR2 (germline): WNHNN, SYGVQD (reference sequence). CDR3 length: 15 amino acids. CDR3 region: CASRLAGEGTDTQYF.

The chain is built from TRBV7-3 and TRBJ2-7; the TCRdb D gene call, TRBD1, has no DNA to confirm it. There are 14 residues in the CDR3. Germline CDR1 and CDR2: SGHTA and FQGTGA. The CDR3 loop is CASSLMRGPYEQYF.

V is TRBV10-3 and J is TRBJ2-1; TCRdb reports TRBD2, a call that lacks DNA to check it against. The germline V gene has CDR1 ENHRY and CDR2 SYGVKD. This CDR3 spans 16 amino acids. The CDR3 loop reads CAISEGLGTSDDEQFF.

The genes are TRBV25-1 and TRBJ2-2; TCRdb gives TRBD1 as the D gene, but with no DNA this cannot be confirmed. The CDR3 length is 17 residues. Germline V gene data show CDR1 as MGHDK and CDR2 as SYGVNS. Here the CDR3 reads CASSDEGRRTHTGELFF. Full variable domain (remainder filled in from reference TRBV25-1 and TRBJ2-2): EADIYQTPRYLVIGTGKKITLECSQTMGHDKMYWYQQDPGMELHLIHYSYGVNSTEKGDLSSESTVSRIRTEHFPLTLESARPSHTSQYLCASSDEGRRTHTGELFFGEGSRLTVL.

The chain carries TRBV4-1 and TRBJ2-3; as DNA is missing, the TRBD1 call by TCRdb cannot be tested. The CDR3 is 18 residues long. Germline V gives CDR1 MGHRA, CDR2 YSYEKL. This CDR3 reads CASSQSPPQVEGTDTQYF.

V usage is TRBV7-9 and J usage is TRBJ1-1; without DNA, the TCRdb call of TRBD1 cannot be checked. The CDR3 has 15 amino acids. Germline assignment: CDR1 SEHNR and CDR2 FQNEAQ (reference sequence). The CDR3 protein is CASSLAQGAGTEAFF.

This chain uses TRBV7-9 with TRBJ2-7. Looked up from germline, CDR1 is SEHNR and CDR2 is FQNEAQ (reference sequence). The CDR3 runs to 15 residues. The CDR3 loop is CASSLEASYLYEQYF.

The chain carries TRBV24-1 and TRBJ2-1; TCRdb's D call of TRBD2 is untestable without DNA. The CDR3 totals 16 residues. From germline, CDR1 is KGHDR and CDR2 SFDVKD. CDR3 in amino acids: CATSDFLTSGHNEQFF.